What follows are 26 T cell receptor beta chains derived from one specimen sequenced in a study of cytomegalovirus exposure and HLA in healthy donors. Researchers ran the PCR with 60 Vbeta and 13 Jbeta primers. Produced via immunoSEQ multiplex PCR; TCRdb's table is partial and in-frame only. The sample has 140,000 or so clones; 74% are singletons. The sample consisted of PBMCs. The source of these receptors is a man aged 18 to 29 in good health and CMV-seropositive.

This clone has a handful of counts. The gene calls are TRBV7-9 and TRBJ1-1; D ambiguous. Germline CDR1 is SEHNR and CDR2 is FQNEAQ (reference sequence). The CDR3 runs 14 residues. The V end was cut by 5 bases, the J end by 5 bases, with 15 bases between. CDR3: CASSASGRRTEAFF. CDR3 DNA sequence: TGTGCCAGCAGCGCGTCGGGGAGGAGGACTGAAGCTTTCTTT. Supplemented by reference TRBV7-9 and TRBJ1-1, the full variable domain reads DTGVSQNPRHKITKRGQNVTFRCDPISEHNRLYWYRQTLGQGPEFLTYFQNEAQLEKSRLLSDRFSAERPKGSFSTLEIQRTEQGDSAMYLCASSASGRRTEAFFGQGTRLTVV.

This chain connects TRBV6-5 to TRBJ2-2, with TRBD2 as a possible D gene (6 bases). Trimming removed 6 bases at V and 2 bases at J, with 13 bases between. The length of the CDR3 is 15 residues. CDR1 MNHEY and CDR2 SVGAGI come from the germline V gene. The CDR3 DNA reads TGTGCCAGCAGACGCGGGACGACCAACACCGGGGAGCTGTTTTTT. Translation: CASRRGTTNTGELFF.

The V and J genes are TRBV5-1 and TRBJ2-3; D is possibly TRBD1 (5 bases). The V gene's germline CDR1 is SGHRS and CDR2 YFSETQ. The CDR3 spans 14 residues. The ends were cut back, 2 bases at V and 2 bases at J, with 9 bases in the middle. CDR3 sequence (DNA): TGCGCCAGCAGCTTAACAGGAATCACAGATACGCAGTATTTT. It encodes CASSLTGITDTQYF.

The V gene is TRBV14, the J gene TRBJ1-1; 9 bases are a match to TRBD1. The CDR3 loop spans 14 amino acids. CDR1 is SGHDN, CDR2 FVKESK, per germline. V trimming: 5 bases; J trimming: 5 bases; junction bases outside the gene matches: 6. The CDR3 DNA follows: TGTGCCAGCAGCTCCGGGACAGGGCGGACTGAAGCTTTCTTT. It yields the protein CASSSGTGRTEAFF.

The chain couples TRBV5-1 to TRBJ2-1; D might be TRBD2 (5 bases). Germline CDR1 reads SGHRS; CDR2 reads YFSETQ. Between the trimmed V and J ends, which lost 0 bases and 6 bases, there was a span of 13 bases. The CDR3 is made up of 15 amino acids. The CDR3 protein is CASSLGFGSTNEQFF. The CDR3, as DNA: TGCGCCAGCAGCTTGGGATTTGGGAGCACCAATGAGCAGTTCTTC.

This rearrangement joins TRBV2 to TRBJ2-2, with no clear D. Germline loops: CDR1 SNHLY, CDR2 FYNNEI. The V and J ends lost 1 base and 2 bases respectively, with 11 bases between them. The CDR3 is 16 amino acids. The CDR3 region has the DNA TGTGCCAGCAGTGAAGGATTTCAGGTCAACACCGGGGAGCTGTTTTTT. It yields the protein CASSEGFQVNTGELFF.

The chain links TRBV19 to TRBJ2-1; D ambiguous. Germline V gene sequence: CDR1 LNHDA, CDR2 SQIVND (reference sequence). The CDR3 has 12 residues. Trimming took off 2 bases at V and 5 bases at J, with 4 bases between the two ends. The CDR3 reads CASSIIDNEQFF. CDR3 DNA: TGTGCCAGTAGTATAATAGACAATGAGCAGTTCTTC.

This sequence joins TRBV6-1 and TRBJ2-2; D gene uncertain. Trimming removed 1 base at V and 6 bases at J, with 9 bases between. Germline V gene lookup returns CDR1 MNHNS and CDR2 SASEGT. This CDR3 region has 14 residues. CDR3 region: CASSEDSFPGELFF. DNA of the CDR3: TGTGCCAGCAGTGAAGATAGCTTCCCCGGGGAGCTGTTTTTT.

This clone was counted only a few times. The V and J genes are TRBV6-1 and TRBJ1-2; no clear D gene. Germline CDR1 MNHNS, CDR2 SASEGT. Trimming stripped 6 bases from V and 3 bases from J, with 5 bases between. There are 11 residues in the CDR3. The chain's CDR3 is CASRQDYGYTF. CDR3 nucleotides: TGTGCCAGCAGACAAGACTATGGCTACACCTTC.

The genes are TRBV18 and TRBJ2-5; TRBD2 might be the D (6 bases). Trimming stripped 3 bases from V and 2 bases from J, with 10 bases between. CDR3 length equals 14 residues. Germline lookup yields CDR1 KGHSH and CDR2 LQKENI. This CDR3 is CASSPFGGQETQYF. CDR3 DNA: TGTGCCAGCTCACCGTTCGGGGGTCAAGAGACCCAGTACTTC.

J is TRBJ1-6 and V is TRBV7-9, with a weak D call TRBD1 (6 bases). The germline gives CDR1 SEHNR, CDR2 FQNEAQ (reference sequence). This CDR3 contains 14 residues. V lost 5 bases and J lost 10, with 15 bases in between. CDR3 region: CASSPEGDSSPLHF. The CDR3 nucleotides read TGTGCCAGCAGCCCCGAGGGGGATAGCTCACCCCTCCACTTT.

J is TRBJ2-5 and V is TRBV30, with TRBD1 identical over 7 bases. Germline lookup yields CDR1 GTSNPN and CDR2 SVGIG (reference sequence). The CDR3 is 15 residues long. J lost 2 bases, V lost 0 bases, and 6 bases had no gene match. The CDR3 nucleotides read TGTGCCTGGAGTGTACTCGGGACAGTTCAAGAGACCCAGTACTTC. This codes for CAWSVLGTVQETQYF.

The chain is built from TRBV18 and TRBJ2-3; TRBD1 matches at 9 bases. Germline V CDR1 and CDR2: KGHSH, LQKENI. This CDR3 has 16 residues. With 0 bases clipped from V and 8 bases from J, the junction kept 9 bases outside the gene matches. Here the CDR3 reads CASSPPTGQGDGTQYF. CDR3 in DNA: TGTGCCAGCTCACCACCGACGGGACAGGGTGACGGTACGCAGTATTTT.

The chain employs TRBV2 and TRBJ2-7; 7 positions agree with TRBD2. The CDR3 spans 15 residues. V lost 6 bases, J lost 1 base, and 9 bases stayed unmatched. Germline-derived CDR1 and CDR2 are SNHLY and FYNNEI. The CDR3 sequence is CASRGGKGESYEQYF. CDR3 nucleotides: TGTGCCAGCAGGGGGGGGAAAGGAGAGTCCTACGAGCAGTACTTC.

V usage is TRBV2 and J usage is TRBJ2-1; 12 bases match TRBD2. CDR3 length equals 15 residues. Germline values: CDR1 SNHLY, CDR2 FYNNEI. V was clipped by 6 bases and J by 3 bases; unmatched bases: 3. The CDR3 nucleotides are TGTGCCAGCAGGCTAGCGGGAGGGAACTACAATGAGCAGTTCTTC. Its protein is CASRLAGGNYNEQFF.

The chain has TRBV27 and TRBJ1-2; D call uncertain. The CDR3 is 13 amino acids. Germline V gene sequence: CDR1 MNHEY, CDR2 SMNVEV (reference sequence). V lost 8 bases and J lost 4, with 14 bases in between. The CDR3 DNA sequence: TGTGCCAGCGCTACTACGGCGCGCTATGGCTACACCTTC. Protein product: CASATTARYGYTF.

The CDR3 sequence is CASSDRSGGADTQYF. The CDR3, as DNA: TGTGCCAGCAGCGATCGTAGCGGGGGAGCAGATACGCAGTATTTT. The chain links TRBV9 to TRBJ2-3; TRBD2 matches 9 bases. The germline V gene has CDR1 SGDLS and CDR2 YYNGEE. The junction had 6 bases not matched to a gene; V was cut back by 3 bases and J by 4 bases. CDR3 size: 15 residues.

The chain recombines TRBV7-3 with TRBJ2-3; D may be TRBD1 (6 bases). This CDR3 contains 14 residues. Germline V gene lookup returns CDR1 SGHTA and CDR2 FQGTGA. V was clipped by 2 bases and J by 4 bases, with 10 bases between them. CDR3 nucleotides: TGTGCCAGCAGCTTACAGGGGTGGGCAGATACGCAGTATTTT. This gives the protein CASSLQGWADTQYF.

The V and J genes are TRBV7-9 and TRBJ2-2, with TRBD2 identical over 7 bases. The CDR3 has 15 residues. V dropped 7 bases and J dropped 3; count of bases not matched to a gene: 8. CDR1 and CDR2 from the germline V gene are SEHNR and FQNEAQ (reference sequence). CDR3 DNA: TGTGCCAGCACCTTGAGTGCGGGAGACACCGGGGAGCTGTTTTTT. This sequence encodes CASTLSAGDTGELFF.

This CDR3 reads CASSLAGGSRTDTQYF. CDR3 nucleotide sequence: TGTGCCAGCAGTTTAGCGGGGGGCTCTCGCACAGATACGCAGTATTTT. The chain employs TRBV27 and TRBJ2-3; 8 bases agree with TRBD2. Trimming removed 2 bases from V and 1 base from J; junction bases left unmatched: 5. Germline V gene lookup returns CDR1 MNHEY and CDR2 SMNVEV (reference sequence). This CDR3 has 16 amino acids.

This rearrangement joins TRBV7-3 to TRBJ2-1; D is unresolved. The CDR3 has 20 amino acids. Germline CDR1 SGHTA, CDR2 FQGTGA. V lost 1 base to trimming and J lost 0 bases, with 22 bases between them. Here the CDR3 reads CASSLNSQSGWRSSYNEQFF. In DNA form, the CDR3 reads TGTGCCAGCAGCTTAAATAGTCAGTCCGGCTGGCGGAGCTCCTACAATGAGCAGTTCTTC.

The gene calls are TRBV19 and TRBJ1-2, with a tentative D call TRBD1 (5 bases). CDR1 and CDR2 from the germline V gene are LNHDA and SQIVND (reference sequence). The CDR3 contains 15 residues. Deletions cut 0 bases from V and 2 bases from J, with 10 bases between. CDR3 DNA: TGTGCCAGTAGTATAGATTCGGGGGAGAACTATGGCTACACCTTC. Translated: CASSIDSGENYGYTF.

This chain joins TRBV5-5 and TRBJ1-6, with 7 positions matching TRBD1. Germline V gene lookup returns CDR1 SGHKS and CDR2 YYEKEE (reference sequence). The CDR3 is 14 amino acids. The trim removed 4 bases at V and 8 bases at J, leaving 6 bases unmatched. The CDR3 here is CASSGQVRDSPLHF. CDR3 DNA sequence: TGTGCCAGCAGCGGACAGGTTAGGGATTCACCCCTCCACTTT.

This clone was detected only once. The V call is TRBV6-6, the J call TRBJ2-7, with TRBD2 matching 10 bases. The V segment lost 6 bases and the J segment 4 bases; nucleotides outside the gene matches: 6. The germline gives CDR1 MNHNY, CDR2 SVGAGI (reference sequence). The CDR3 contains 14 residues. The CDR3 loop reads CASSPSGGTYEQYF. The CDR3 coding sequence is TGTGCCAGCAGCCCTAGCGGGGGAACTTACGAGCAGTACTTC.

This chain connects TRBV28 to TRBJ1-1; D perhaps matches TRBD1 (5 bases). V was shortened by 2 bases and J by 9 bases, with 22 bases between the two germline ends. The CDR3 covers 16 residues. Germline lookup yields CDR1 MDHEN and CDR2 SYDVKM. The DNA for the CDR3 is TGTGCCAGCAGTTTAACTGGGGCCCCATGGGTACTGAAAGCTTTCTTT. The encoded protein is CASSLTGAPWVLKAFF.

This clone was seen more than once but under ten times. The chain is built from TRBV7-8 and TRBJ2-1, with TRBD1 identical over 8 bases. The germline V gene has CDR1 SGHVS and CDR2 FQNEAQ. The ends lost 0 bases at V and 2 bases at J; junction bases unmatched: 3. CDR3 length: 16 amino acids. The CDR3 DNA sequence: TGTGCCAGCAGCTTAGCATCCAGGGGGCCCTACAATGAGCAGTTCTTC. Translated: CASSLASRGPYNEQFF. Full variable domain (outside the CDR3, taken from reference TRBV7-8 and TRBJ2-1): GAGVSQSPRYKVAKRGQDVALRCDPISGHVSLFWYQQALGQGPEFLTYFQNEAQLDKSGLPSDRFFAERPEGSVSTLKIQRTQQEDSAVYLCASSLASRGPYNEQFFGPGTRLTVL.